This T cell receptor beta chain stems from a study of T-cell reconstitution after alpha-beta-depleted transplantation in children. Researchers prepared the TCRbeta library using unique molecular identifiers, the study reports. A single record per CDR3 protein comes from TCRdb applying MiXCR to the PCR reads. The repertoire holds 330,000 or so distinct CDR3 sequences, with around 10% as singletons. The CDR3 loop spans 20 amino acids. The trim removed 4 bases at V and 0 bases at J, leaving 18 bases unmatched. In germline, CDR1 is SGHDT, CDR2 YYEEEE. Sequences were derived from PBMCs from the stem cell graft donor, sampled from the stem cell graft. This clonotype originated in a human donor who donated a stem cell graft to a child with acute lymphoblastic leukemia. The J gene is TRBJ2-1, the V gene TRBV5-6; TRBD2 aligns across 8 bases. CDR3 DNA sequence: TGTGCCAGCAGCCCGGACTATGCGACTAGCGATCAAAGCTCCTACAATGAGCAGTTCTTC. Residues: CASSPDYATSDQSSYNEQFF.